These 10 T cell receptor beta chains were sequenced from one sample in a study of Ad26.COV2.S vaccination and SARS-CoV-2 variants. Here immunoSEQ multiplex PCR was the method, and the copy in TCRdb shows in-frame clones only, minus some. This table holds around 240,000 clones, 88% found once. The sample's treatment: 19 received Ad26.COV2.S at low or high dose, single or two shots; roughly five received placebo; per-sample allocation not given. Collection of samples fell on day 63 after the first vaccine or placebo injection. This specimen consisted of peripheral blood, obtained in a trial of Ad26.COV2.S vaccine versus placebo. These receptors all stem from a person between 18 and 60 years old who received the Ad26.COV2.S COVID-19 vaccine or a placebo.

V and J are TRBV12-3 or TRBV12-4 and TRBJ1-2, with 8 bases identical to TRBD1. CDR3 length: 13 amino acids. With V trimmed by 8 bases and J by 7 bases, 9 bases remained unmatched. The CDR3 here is CASYGQGAVGYTF. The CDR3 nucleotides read TGTGCCAGCTATGGGCAGGGGGCAGTTGGCTACACCTTC.

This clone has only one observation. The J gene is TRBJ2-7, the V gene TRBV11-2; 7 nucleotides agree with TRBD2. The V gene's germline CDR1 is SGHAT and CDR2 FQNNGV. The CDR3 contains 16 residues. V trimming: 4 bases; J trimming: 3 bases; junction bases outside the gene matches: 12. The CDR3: CASSSGTTVTHYEQYF. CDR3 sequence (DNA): TGTGCCAGCAGCTCCGGGACTACCGTAACTCACTACGAGCAGTACTTC.

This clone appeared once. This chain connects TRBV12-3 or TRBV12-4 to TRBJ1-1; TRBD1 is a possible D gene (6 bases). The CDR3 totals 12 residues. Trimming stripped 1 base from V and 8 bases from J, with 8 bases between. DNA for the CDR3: TGTGCCAGCAGTTTAGGGGGGGCGGAAGCTTTCTTT. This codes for CASSLGGAEAFF.

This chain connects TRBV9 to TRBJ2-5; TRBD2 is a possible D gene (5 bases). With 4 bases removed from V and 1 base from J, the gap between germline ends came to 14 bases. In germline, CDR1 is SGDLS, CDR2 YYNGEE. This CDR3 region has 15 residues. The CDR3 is CASSPRPTTQETQYF. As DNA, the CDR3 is TGTGCCAGCAGCCCTCGCCCGACTACCCAAGAGACCCAGTACTTC.

The CDR3 DNA is TGTGCCAGCAGCTTAGCCCCAACCCTGAACACTGAAGCTTTCTTT. This translates into CASSLAPTLNTEAFF. The chain carries TRBV5-4 and TRBJ1-1, with no clear D. Germline V CDR1 and CDR2: SGHNT, YYREEE (reference sequence). The V end was cut by 2 bases, the J end by 0 bases, with 11 bases between. This CDR3 is 15 amino acids long.

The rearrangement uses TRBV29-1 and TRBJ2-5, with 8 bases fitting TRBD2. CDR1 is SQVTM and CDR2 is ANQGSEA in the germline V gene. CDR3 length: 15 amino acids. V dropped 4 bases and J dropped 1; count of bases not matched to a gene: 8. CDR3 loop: CSVVGREALQETQYF. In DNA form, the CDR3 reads TGCAGCGTTGTCGGGCGGGAGGCCCTCCAAGAGACCCAGTACTTC.

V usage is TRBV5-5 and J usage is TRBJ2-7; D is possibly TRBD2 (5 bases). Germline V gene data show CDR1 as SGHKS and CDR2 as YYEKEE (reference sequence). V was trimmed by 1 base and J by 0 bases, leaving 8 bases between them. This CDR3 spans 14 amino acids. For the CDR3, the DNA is TGTGCCAGCAGCTTGACCGGGGACTCCTACGAGCAGTACTTC. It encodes CASSLTGDSYEQYF.

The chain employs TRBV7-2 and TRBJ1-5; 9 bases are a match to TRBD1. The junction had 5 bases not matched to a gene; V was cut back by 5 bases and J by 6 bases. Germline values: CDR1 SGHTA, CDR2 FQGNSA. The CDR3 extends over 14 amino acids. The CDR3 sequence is CASSLRQGGQPQHF. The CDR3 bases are TGTGCCAGCAGCCTTAGACAGGGGGGTCAGCCCCAGCATTTT.

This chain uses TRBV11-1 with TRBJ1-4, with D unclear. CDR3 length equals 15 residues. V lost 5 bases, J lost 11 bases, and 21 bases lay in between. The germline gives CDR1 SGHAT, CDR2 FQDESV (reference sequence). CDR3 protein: CASSTGGPSRGKLFF. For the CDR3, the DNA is TGTGCCAGCAGCACTGGCGGGCCATCACGAGGGAAACTGTTTTTT.

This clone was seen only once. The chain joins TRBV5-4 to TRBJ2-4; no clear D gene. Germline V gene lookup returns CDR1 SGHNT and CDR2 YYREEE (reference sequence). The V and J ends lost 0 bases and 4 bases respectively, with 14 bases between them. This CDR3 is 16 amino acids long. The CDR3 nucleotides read TGTGCCAGCAGCTTGGACTTAGGCGCCGGGAAAAACATTCAGTACTTC. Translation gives CASSLDLGAGKNIQYF.